This T cell receptor beta chain was identified in a study of OX40 agonist ivuxolimab in advanced cancers. Germline V CDR1 and CDR2: SGHTA, FQGNSA. V lost 1 base, J lost 7 bases, and 7 bases stayed unmatched. The CDR3 totals 14 residues. This clone was observed a single time. Its specificity is not known. General study points: At 0.1 to 3.0 mg/kg and by week 6, clonal expansion occurred in CD4+ and CD8+ blood T cells.

The repertoire was sequenced with immunoSEQ multiplex PCR; TCRdb's copy has only in-frame clones and lacks some. Of about 62,000 clones in the sample, less than 85% are singletons; the top ten hold about 11%. Autoimmune disease history or systemic immunosuppression led to patient exclusion. Samples were taken at baseline and on day 1 of cycles 4 and 7. The gene calls are TRBV7-2 and TRBJ2-7; 7 nucleotides line up with TRBD1. The sequence was collected from an adult with an advanced solid tumor such as melanoma, head and neck, liver or kidney cancer. The sequencing used CD4+ or CD8+ T cells sorted from blood, collected in a trial of the OX40 agonist ivuxolimab. The CDR3 protein is CASSLGDSLREQYF. The DNA for the CDR3 is TGTGCCAGCAGCTTAGGGGACAGCTTGAGGGAGCAGTACTTC.